The next 26 T cell receptor beta chains were all read from a single sample in a study of blood T cell repertoires in COVID-19. Produced via immunoSEQ multiplex PCR; TCRdb's table is partial and in-frame only. Of 200,000 to 300,000 clones detected, about 89% appear once; the ten largest clones hold approximately 1.5%. The sequencing input was peripheral blood. The receptors were sampled from a woman in her fifties or sixties who had recovered from COVID-19.

This clone was counted a few times. The chain uses TRBV28 and TRBJ1-1; D is undetermined. The CDR3 has 15 amino acids. Per germline, CDR1 MDHEN and CDR2 SYDVKM. Deletions cut 4 bases from V and 1 base from J, with 13 bases between. CDR3 bases: TGTGCCAGCAGTTATGGAGGGTTTGGGAACACTGAAGCTTTCTTT. Translated, it gives CASSYGGFGNTEAFF. Based on the CDR3 plus reference TRBV28 and TRBJ1-1, the full variable domain is DVKVTQSSRYLVKRTGEKVFLECVQDMDHENMFWYRQDPGLGLRLIYFSYDVKMKEKGDIPEGYSVSREKKERFSLILESASTNQTSMYLCASSYGGFGNTEAFFGQGTRLTVV.

A single count supports this clone. The gene calls are TRBV7-9 and TRBJ2-7; 8 bases are shared with TRBD2. Trimming removed 1 base from V and 6 bases from J; junction bases left unmatched: 5. Germline CDR1 and CDR2: SEHNR and FQNEAQ (reference sequence). The CDR3 contains 14 residues. The CDR3 DNA follows: TGTGCCAGCAGCTTAGGCCTAGCGGGCGGCGAGCAGTACTTC. Translating gives CASSLGLAGGEQYF.

Details on this clone: The junction does not match germline at one end; this may be a read error. This chain joins TRBV7-7 and TRBJ2-2; TRBD2 aligns across 10 bases. Germline V gene data show CDR1 as SSHAT and CDR2 as FNYEAQ (reference sequence). The CDR3 length is 17 residues. The chain's CDR3 is CASSPSSSGGQTGELFF. The CDR3 region has the DNA TGTGCTAGCAGCCCTTCCAGTAGCGGGGGGCAAACCGGGGAGCTGTTTTTT. Looking up the rest from reference TRBV7-7 and TRBJ2-2 gives the full variable domain: GAGVSQSPRYKVTKRGQDVTLRCDPISSHATLYWYQQALGQGPEFLTYFNYEAQPDKSGLPSDRFSAERPEGSISTLTIQRTEQRDSAMYRCASSPSSSGGQTGELFFGEGSRLTVL.

On this clone itself: Other nucleotide sequences from this sample produce the same CDR3. J is TRBJ2-7 and V is TRBV18, with 7 bases lining up with TRBD2. V shed 3 bases and J 1 base; nucleotides not matched to a gene: 0. This CDR3 region has 13 residues. CDR1 and CDR2 (germline): KGHSH, LQKENI. The CDR3: CASSPGGSYEQYF. The CDR3, as DNA: TGTGCCAGCTCACCGGGAGGGTCCTACGAGCAGTACTTC. Full variable domain (remainder filled in from reference TRBV18 and TRBJ2-7): NAGVMQNPRHLVRRRGQEARLRCSPMKGHSHVYWYRQLPEEGLKFMVYLQKENIIDESGMPKERFSAEFPKEGPSILRIQQVVRGDSAAYFCASSPGGSYEQYFGPGTRLTVT.

The V and J genes are TRBV28 and TRBJ2-1, with D tentatively TRBD2 (6 bases). Germline CDR1 MDHEN, CDR2 SYDVKM. V lost 6 bases and J 9 bases, leaving 18 bases between the germline ends. The CDR3 has 14 residues. The CDR3 region is CASSHAGPRLEQFF. The CDR3 region has the DNA TGTGCCAGCAGCCATGCGGGGCCGAGGCTTGAGCAGTTCTTC.

This chain links TRBV9 with TRBJ2-2, with 9 bases that match TRBD1. Trimming removed 2 bases from V and 8 bases from J; junction bases left unmatched: 7. This CDR3 comprises 15 residues. Germline CDR1 is SGDLS and CDR2 is YYNGEE. The CDR3 DNA is TGTGCCAGCAGCGTCCGAAACAGGGGGCAGGGGGAGCTGTTTTTT. Translated: CASSVRNRGQGELFF.

This clone occurred a few times. V is TRBV5-4 and J is TRBJ1-2; 10 bases are a match to TRBD1. V was clipped by 0 bases and J by 4 bases; unmatched bases: 12. The CDR3 sequence is 18 residues long. From germline, CDR1 is SGHNT and CDR2 YYREEE (reference sequence). The CDR3 reads CASSLALFRDRGAYGYTF. DNA of the CDR3: TGTGCCAGCAGCTTGGCACTCTTCCGGGACAGGGGAGCCTATGGCTACACCTTC.

This clone is a singleton in its sample. V usage is TRBV4-3 and J usage is TRBJ2-3; D might be TRBD2 (5 bases). The CDR3 length is 15 residues. Germline CDR1 is LGHNA and CDR2 is YSLEER. Trimming took off 4 bases at V and 4 bases at J, with 15 bases between the two ends. The CDR3 spells CASSLDSRSADTQYF. DNA for the CDR3: TGCGCCAGCAGCCTGGACTCCAGGAGCGCAGATACGCAGTATTTT.

This clone was counted a single time. The V gene is TRBV3-1 (or the pseudogene TRBV3-2), the J gene TRBJ2-3, with 7 bases lining up with TRBD1. Trimming removed 4 bases from V and 0 bases from J; junction bases left unmatched: 13. The CDR3 runs 18 residues. CDR1 and CDR2 from the germline V gene are LGHDT and YNNKEL (reference sequence). The DNA for the CDR3 is TGTGCCAGCAGCCCTTCCCCTTCGACAGGGAGCAGCACAGATACGCAGTATTTT. As protein: CASSPSPSTGSSTDTQYF.

The J gene is TRBJ1-5, the V gene TRBV9, with D maybe TRBD1 (5 bases). In germline, CDR1 is SGDLS, CDR2 YYNGEE. The CDR3 length is 14 residues. With 2 bases removed from V and 7 bases from J, the gap between germline ends came to 13 bases. This CDR3 is CASSVGQGDQPQHF. For the CDR3, the DNA is TGTGCCAGCAGCGTGGGGCAGGGTGACCAGCCCCAGCATTTT.

In its sample, this clone was seen once. The chain links TRBV28 to TRBJ1-5; D not certain. V was shortened by 3 bases and J by 0 bases, with 9 bases between the two germline ends. The germline V gene encodes CDR1 MDHEN and CDR2 SYDVKM. CDR3 length equals 15 residues. Here the CDR3 DNA reads TGTGCCAGCAGTTTGAACTCCGGTAGCAATCAGCCCCAGCATTTT. Its protein is CASSLNSGSNQPQHF.

This rearrangement joins TRBV2 to TRBJ2-2; a possible D gene is TRBD1 (6 bases). Germline CDR1 reads SNHLY; CDR2 reads FYNNEI. CDR3 size: 16 residues. Trimming stripped 1 base from V and 7 bases from J, with 16 bases between. DNA for the CDR3: TGTGCCAGCAGTGAAGGGGAGTCAGGGGCATACGGGGAGCTGTTTTTT. As protein: CASSEGESGAYGELFF.

The chain couples TRBV7-3 to TRBJ2-1; TRBD2 aligns across 8 bases. The CDR3 runs 16 residues. The V gene end was trimmed by 5 bases and the J gene end by 4 bases; junction bases not matched to a gene: 10. CDR1 and CDR2 from the germline V gene are SGHTA and FQGTGA. As DNA, the CDR3 is TGTGCCAGCAGCCCCCAGGTGCGGGGGGTTTACAATGAGCAGTTCTTC. As protein: CASSPQVRGVYNEQFF.

The chain combines TRBV18 with TRBJ2-5, with a possible D match to TRBD1 (5 bases). Germline V gene data show CDR1 as KGHSH and CDR2 as LQKENI. V was clipped by 2 bases and J by 0 bases, with 7 bases between them. The CDR3 covers 14 residues. The CDR3 DNA follows: TGTGCCAGCTCACCATCAGGGTACCAAGAGACCCAGTACTTC. Protein product: CASSPSGYQETQYF. Complete variable domain (other parts from reference TRBV18 and TRBJ2-5): NAGVMQNPRHLVRRRGQEARLRCSPMKGHSHVYWYRQLPEEGLKFMVYLQKENIIDESGMPKERFSAEFPKEGPSILRIQQVVRGDSAAYFCASSPSGYQETQYFGPGTRLLVL.

The chain links TRBV7-2 to TRBJ2-7; 12 bases match TRBD2. The V gene end was trimmed by 4 bases and the J gene end by 3 bases; junction bases not matched to a gene: 10. The germline V gene has CDR1 SGHTA and CDR2 FQGNSA. CDR3 length equals 17 residues. The CDR3 DNA reads as TGTGCCAGCAGCTCTAGCGGGGGGGCACAAGTCTACTACGAGCAGTACTTC. Its protein is CASSSSGGAQVYYEQYF.

The chain has TRBV3-1 (or the pseudogene TRBV3-2) and TRBJ1-4; unclear D gene. Germline-derived CDR1 and CDR2 are LGHDT and YNNKEL (reference sequence). V was cut by 3 bases and J by 7 bases, with 9 bases left in between. This CDR3 region has 13 residues. DNA for the CDR3: TGTGCCAGCAGCCATTTCGAGGGTGAAAAACTGTTTTTT. Residues: CASSHFEGEKLFF.

The table lists this clone with a count of one. The chain has TRBV7-2 and TRBJ2-7; no firm D call. V was clipped by 3 bases and J by 6 bases, with 12 bases between them. Germline assignment: CDR1 SGHTA and CDR2 FQGNSA. There are 13 residues in the CDR3. The DNA of the CDR3 is TGTGCCAGCAGCTTCCCTGACGGGTTCGAGCAGTACTTC. As protein: CASSFPDGFEQYF.

The chain carries TRBV27 and TRBJ2-1; 7 bases map to TRBD2. Germline lookup yields CDR1 MNHEY and CDR2 SMNVEV (reference sequence). The CDR3 loop spans 17 amino acids. V was clipped by 4 bases and J by 2 bases; unmatched bases: 11. The CDR3 DNA reads as TGTGCCAGCAGTTGGAGCGAGGCTGGGGGGGCCTACAATGAGCAGTTCTTC. It is translated as CASSWSEAGGAYNEQFF.

The chain is built from TRBV5-1 and TRBJ1-1; tentatively, D is TRBD1 (5 bases). Germline-derived CDR1 and CDR2 are SGHRS and YFSETQ. The CDR3 is 16 residues long. V shed 1 base and J shed 1 base, with 14 bases lying between them. DNA of the CDR3: TGCGCCAGCAGCTTGAGGGTCACAGGAGAGAACACTGAAGCTTTCTTT. This translates into CASSLRVTGENTEAFF.

Remarks on this clone: In the same sample, other DNA sequences code for this CDR3. The V and J genes are TRBV28 and TRBJ2-5; TRBD1 matches 7 bases. V trimming: 5 bases; J trimming: 5 bases; junction bases outside the gene matches: 5. In germline, CDR1 is MDHEN, CDR2 SYDVKM. This CDR3 comprises 13 residues. CDR3 in DNA: TGTGCCAGCAGTCGACAGGGTTGGGAGACCCAGTACTTC. Translated: CASSRQGWETQYF.

This chain joins TRBV5-4 and TRBJ2-1, with D perhaps matching TRBD1 (6 bases). CDR1 and CDR2 from the germline V gene are SGHNT and YYREEE (reference sequence). The V end was cut by 10 bases, the J end by 7 bases, with 15 bases between. The CDR3 loop spans 12 amino acids. CDR3 amino acids: CAFWGLLNEQFF. In DNA form, the CDR3 reads TGTGCCTTCTGGGGGCTCCTGAATGAGCAGTTCTTC.

V usage is TRBV24-1 and J usage is TRBJ2-7; D is perhaps TRBD2 (6 bases). The V end lost 6 bases, the J end lost 2 bases, and 16 bases lay between the germline ends. The CDR3 is 15 residues long. Germline loops: CDR1 KGHDR, CDR2 SFDVKD. CDR3 amino acids: CATSRGAGLTYEQYF. CDR3 coding DNA: TGTGCCACCAGTCGCGGGGCAGGGTTAACCTACGAGCAGTACTTC.

The V call is TRBV29-1, the J call TRBJ2-1; 9 nucleotides agree with TRBD2. The CDR3 consists of 14 residues. CDR1 and CDR2 (germline): SQVTM, ANQGSEA. Losses at the gene ends were 4 bases for V and 10 bases for J; bases not matched to a gene: 11. The CDR3 sequence: CSVVVAGARGEQFF. The CDR3 DNA is TGCAGCGTTGTGGTAGCGGGGGCCCGTGGGGAGCAGTTCTTC.

The genes are TRBV12-3 or TRBV12-4 and TRBJ2-1; maybe TRBD2 (6 bases). This CDR3 region has 13 residues. Deletions cut 7 bases from V and 9 bases from J, with 16 bases between. CDR3 coding DNA: TGTGCCAGCACTCTTGGGGGACTCGGTGAGCAGTTCTTC. It codes for CASTLGGLGEQFF.

This clone turned up a few times. An end of the junction differs from the germline gene, which may be a read error. V is TRBV7-7 and J is TRBJ2-6, with 9 bases that match TRBD2. The CDR3 spans 16 residues. Germline CDR1 is SSHAT and CDR2 is FNYEAQ (reference sequence). The CDR3 coding sequence is TGTGCTAGCAGCTTAGTAGCGGGGGCTGGGGCCAACGTCCTGACTTTC. It yields the protein CASSLVAGAGANVLTF.

The chain employs TRBV6-5 and TRBJ2-3; D might be TRBD2 (6 bases). CDR1 MNHEY and CDR2 SVGAGI come from the germline V gene. The V gene lost 3 bases and the J gene lost 9 bases, with 16 bases spanning the gap. This CDR3 has 14 residues. The CDR3 nucleotides are TGTGCCAGCAGTTATGGATGGGAAAGCGGGACGCAGTATTTT. Translating gives CASSYGWESGTQYF.